This TCR beta chain was recorded in a study of beta chain features in type 1 diabetes. Regarding the study as a whole: There was a moderate but significant shortening of TCRB CDR3s in all four CD4+ subsets of Type 1 diabetes patients.

Notes on this clone: The target antigen is unknown.

CDR1 is MNHEY, CDR2 SVGAGI, per germline. V lost 2 bases and J lost 0; bases outside the gene matches: 3. CDR3 size: 16 residues. Sequenced material consisted of expressed TCRB transcripts (all of the isolated RNA was reverse transcribed). TCRdb's copy holds only in-frame clones and misses some; the assay was immunoSEQ multiplex PCR. The sample records approximately 250,000 clones, approximately 10% being singletons. The sequenced material came from naive CD4+ T cells from blood. The rearrangement joins TRBV6-5 to TRBJ2-2; 7 nucleotides line up with TRBD1. This clonotype was obtained from a man aged 30 to 39 with type 1 diabetes. The CDR3 DNA follows: TGTGCCAGCAGTTACCCGGGGACAGCGAACACCGGGGAGCTGTTTTTT. It yields the protein CASSYPGTANTGELFF.